Described below is a single T cell receptor beta chain sequence and its context. Its antigen is as yet unknown. The sample belongs to a study of PD-L1 blockade in urothelial cancer. Looking at the study overall: Atezolizumab at 1,200 mg intravenously every 3 weeks was started by patients around 2014. Timepoints chosen for blood analysis were 3 weeks (second dose) and 6 weeks after treatment start. Whole-study findings and limits: Below-median blood TCR clonality before treatment forecast better survival.

The table came from immunoSEQ multiplex PCR; TCRdb's copy has only in-frame clones and leaves some out. Among 80,000 to 95,000 clones listed, roughly 80% were seen once. Germline CDR1 SNHLY, CDR2 FYNNEI. This CDR3 spans 15 amino acids. Trimming cost V 2 bases and J 3 bases; bases outside gene matches: 6. Sample time point: peripheral blood 6 weeks after treatment start. The chain joins TRBV2 to TRBJ2-5, with 7 positions matching TRBD2. This receptor was taken from a man between 65 and 80 years old with urothelial cancer. The sequencing used PBMCs, collected around atezolizumab (anti-PD-L1) treatment. This chain's CDR3 is CASSEYPAGEETQYF. The CDR3 coding sequence is TGTGCCAGCAGTGAATATCCGGCGGGGGAAGAGACCCAGTACTTC.